This TCR beta chain emerged from a study of cytomegalovirus exposure and HLA in healthy donors. Broader study findings: When the data were analyzed later, several of the most significant clusters appeared to be linked to common viral pathogens. Later on, an analysis tied around 17,000 TCR beta sequences to HLA alleles at 0.05 false discovery rate.

About this clone itself: Its matching antigen is unknown.

Researchers ran the PCR with 60 Vbeta and 13 Jbeta primers. Assay: immunoSEQ multiplex PCR; the TCRdb copy retains only in-frame clones and omits some. The record lists about 210,000 clones, of which the ten most abundant hold roughly 0.98%. The source of this sequence is a woman aged 30 to 39 in good health and CMV-seropositive. Sequencing was carried out using PBMCs.

Here the CDR3 reads CASSVAGDKAFF. The DNA of the CDR3 is TGTGCCAGCAGCGTGGCCGGGGATAAAGCTTTCTTT. J is TRBJ1-1 and V is TRBV11-2; D gene uncertain. In germline, CDR1 is SGHAT, CDR2 FQNNGV. This CDR3 comprises 12 residues. Trimming removed 5 bases at V and 9 bases at J, with 13 bases between.